This is a list of T cell receptor beta chains from one sample in a study of blood T cell repertoires in COVID-19. Produced via immunoSEQ multiplex PCR; TCRdb's table is partial and in-frame only. The profile covers around 70,000 clones, with 75% to 85% appearing a single time and roughly a sixth taken by the ten largest. Sequencing was carried out using peripheral blood. The receptor set was obtained from a human donor in a cohort sampled during active COVID-19. CDR3s include the opening cysteine and the closing phenylalanine or tryptophan. Fields, in order: J gene, clone size, D gene, V gene, CDR3 DNA, CDR3 protein. The D gene is left open where the match is weak. Some rows mark clone size as missing; the rest say once, few, many or name a class of expanded clone.

>TRBJ2-7|NA|NA|TRBV19
TGTGCCAGTAGTATGGGCGGGGAAAGCTCCTACGAGCAGTACTTC
CASSMGGESSYEQYF
>TRBJ1-2|NA|NA|TRBV4-2
TGTGCCAGCAGCCAAGTTAGGCAGGGGAATGGCTACACCTTC
CASSQVRQGNGYTF
>TRBJ2-2|NA|TRBD2|TRBV30
TGTGCCTGGAGTGGTGGGAGGGAGCTCGACACCGGGGAGCTGTTTTTT
CAWSGGRELDTGELFF
>TRBJ2-3|NA|NA|TRBV29-1
TGCAGCGGATCGGGACACCTCACAGATACGCAGTATTTT
CSGSGHLTDTQYF
>TRBJ1-2|few|TRBD1|TRBV7-9
TGTGCCAGCAGACAACAGGGGACTAACTATGGCTACACCTTC
CASRQQGTNYGYTF
>TRBJ2-2|few|TRBD2|TRBV6-4
TGTGCCAGCAGTGTCGGGAGGGCCAACACCGGGGAGCTGTTTTTT
CASSVGRANTGELFF
>TRBJ2-1|once|TRBD1|TRBV7-9
TGTGCCAGCAGCTTGGGACAGGGGGGGATTGAGCAGTTCTTC
CASSLGQGGIEQFF
>TRBJ2-5|few|NA|TRBV30
TGTGCCTGGAGTCAGGGGAGCGGACGAGAGACCCAGTACTTC
CAWSQGSGRETQYF
>TRBJ2-3|NA|NA|TRBV10-3
TGTGCCATCAGTTCGGACACGTACACAGATACGCAGTATTTT
CAISSDTYTDTQYF
>TRBJ2-7|NA|NA|TRBV28
TGTGCCAGCAGTTTACCCGTCCGCGAGCAGTACTTC
CASSLPVREQYF
>TRBJ2-7|NA|TRBD2|TRBV10-2
TGCGCCAGCACCGGACTAGTAGGGTACGAGCAGTACTTC
CASTGLVGYEQYF
>TRBJ2-3|NA|TRBD2|TRBV10-2
TGCGCCAGCAGTGTCTCTAGCGGGAGGACAGATACGCAGTATTTT
CASSVSSGRTDTQYF
>TRBJ2-1|NA|TRBD2|TRBV5-4
TGTGCCAGCAGCTTAACTAGCGGGTCCTACAATGAGCAGTTCTTC
CASSLTSGSYNEQFF
>TRBJ1-1|NA|NA|TRBV19
TGTGCCAGTAGTACCCGAGTGAACACTGAAGCTTTCTTT
CASSTRVNTEAFF
>TRBJ1-4|NA|NA|TRBV19
TGTGCCAGTAGTATGCAGGGTGCCGGGACTAATGAAAAACTGTTTTTT
CASSMQGAGTNEKLFF
>TRBJ1-1|NA|NA|TRBV6-1
TGTGCCAGCAGTGAACAGGCGCTGGTACCCGCCGCTTTCTTT
CASSEQALVPAAFF
>TRBJ2-7|NA|TRBD2|TRBV28
TGTGCCAGCACCCCGACTAGCGGGGGCTACGAGCAGTACTTC
CASTPTSGGYEQYF
>TRBJ2-3|once|TRBD2|TRBV27
TGTGCCAGCAGTTTAGGGGCGGGAGGCACAGATACGCAGTATTTT
CASSLGAGGTDTQYF
>TRBJ1-1|NA|NA|TRBV20-1
TGCAGTGCTAGTTACCAGGGCACTGAAGCTTTCTTT
CSASYQGTEAFF
>TRBJ2-2|NA|NA|TRBV6-5
TGTGCCAGCAGGGGCCGGGACAAGAACACCGGGGAGCTGTTTTTT
CASRGRDKNTGELFF
>TRBJ2-3|NA|TRBD1|TRBV5-1
TGCGCCAGCAGCTTAGAGGGGGCGCGTACAGATACGCAGTATTTT
CASSLEGARTDTQYF
>TRBJ2-6|NA|NA|TRBV18
TGTGCCAGCTCACCTCGACAAGACTCTGGGGCCAACGTCCTGACTTTC
CASSPRQDSGANVLTF
>TRBJ2-2|NA|NA|TRBV19
TGTGCCAGTAAGAGAGGCGCTCTTGAAGACACCGGGGAGCTGTTTTTT
CASKRGALEDTGELFF
>TRBJ2-1|once|TRBD2|TRBV7-2
TGTGCCAGCAGCCCTCGAAGCGGGAGTTACTACAATGAGCAGTTCTTC
CASSPRSGSYYNEQFF
>TRBJ1-5|NA|NA|TRBV15
TGTGCCACCAGCAGAGAATCGGGGTCGGGTCAGCCCCAGCATTTT
CATSRESGSGQPQHF
>TRBJ2-2|NA|NA|TRBV27
TGTGCCAGCAGTTTCAGGGCAAGGTTGAACACCGGGGAGCTGTTTTTT
CASSFRARLNTGELFF
>TRBJ2-7|NA|TRBD1|TRBV25-1
TGTGCCAGCGCCTTTCCCGGGACAGGGGGCACGCAGTACTTC
CASAFPGTGGTQYF
>TRBJ1-2|NA|NA|TRBV5-4
TGTGCCAGCAGCCAGTCGATGAACTATGGCTACACCTTC
CASSQSMNYGYTF
>TRBJ2-1|NA|TRBD1|TRBV5-1
TGCGCCAGCAGCCGAGGGGGCAGCTACAATGAGCAGTTCTTC
CASSRGGSYNEQFF
>TRBJ2-7|few|TRBD2|TRBV28
TGTGCCAGCAGTCCCGCAGCGGGAATCTACGAGCAGTACTTC
CASSPAAGIYEQYF